The clone carrying this TCR beta chain was detected only a few times. Antigen: not known. The record originates from a study of shared clonotypes between healthy human individuals. The authors' processing: ImmunoSEQ yielded junction-only sequences lacking quality scores, so filtering differed. Generated by immunoSEQ multiplex PCR, the TCRdb table keeps only in-frame clones and is missing some. V, J and clone size derive from that table, while D and trimming were established from the DNA sequence. The sample records about 640,000 clones, 60% to 80% being singletons. Donors included only healthy HIV-negative adults lacking recent acute infections or vaccinations. Germline V gene sequence: CDR1 SGHTA, CDR2 FQGTGA. Trimming stripped 6 bases from V and 5 bases from J, with 20 bases between. The CDR3 has 16 residues. General study results and limits: In general, naive subsets displayed greater estimated richness than memory subsets did.

The chain recombines TRBV7-3 with TRBJ2-1; D is ambiguous. Sequencing was done on a sample of memory CD4+ T cells sorted from blood. Subset: CD45RA-negative fraction. The TCR was taken from a woman aged 25 to 39 in good health. CDR3 residues: CASSSRAIGRHNEQFF. The CDR3 nucleotides read TGTGCCAGCAGTTCCCGTGCGATCGGACGCCACAATGAGCAGTTCTTC.